This T cell receptor beta chain was documented in a study of a mutant IDH1 vaccine in newly diagnosed glioma. The wider study: Either 4-6 weeks after radiotherapy alone or alongside temozolomide, vaccination was begun. Treated patients, averaging roughly 40 years, were roughly 62% male and about 38% female. Receipt of radiotherapy, temozolomide, or both preceded the study, and most received both.

Germline V CDR1 and CDR2: SQVTM, ANQGSEA. Trimming at V came to 5 bases and at J to 3 bases, leaving 13 bases not matched to a gene. The CDR3 runs to 17 residues. Some clones are missing from TCRdb's copy, which holds only in-frame ones; the method was immunoSEQ multiplex PCR. In the table there are about 26,000 clones, approximately 79% of which are singletons. Time point described: week 5, during vaccination. The investigators gave 300 ug of mutant IDH1 20-mer peptide in each vaccine dose, together with topical imiquimod. As for this clone: The antigen remains unidentified.

The receptor was isolated from a middle-aged man with glioma. Some clones in this sample may be carry-over from other donors' samples. V usage is TRBV29-1 and J usage is TRBJ2-2; the match to TRBD1 covers 9 bases. Material: PBMCs, obtained from a glioma patient whose treatment included an IDH1 peptide vaccine. The CDR3 sequence: CSVNTGNRGLYTGELFF. The CDR3 nucleotides are TGCAGCGTTAACACGGGGAACAGGGGGCTATACACCGGGGAGCTGTTTTTT.